This TCR beta chain came from a study of shared clonotypes between healthy human individuals (TCRdb year 2020). In terms of the full investigation: A couple of women and a few men aged 18 to 49 years were included in the cohort. To estimate repertoire size and how much clonotypes are shared between individuals, the study performed deep sequencing of blood TCR repertoires from about 5 healthy adults. Different laboratories and diverse techniques were used to prepare libraries and sequence TCR repertoires, to increase sequencing depth and limit assay-specific biases. Per donor, leukapheresis produced somewhere between about 0.94 and 9.5 billion PBMCs. Here is what the overall study found, with its caveats: Because the study included a small number of donors, the genetic and exposure-history diversity represented was limited. Pairwise subsampling led to the expectation that sequencing depth would affect the degree of clonotype sharing among donors. Sampling was restricted to blood, and TCR repertoires in tissues likely differ from the TCR repertoires found in blood.

After removal of 3 bases from V and 8 bases from J, the junction retains 7 bases not matched to a gene. The germline V gene (reference sequence) yields SEHNR for CDR1 and FQNEAQ for CDR2. The CDR3 goes from the cysteine to the phenylalanine over 15 residues. The entry retains the CDR3 DNA only, 45 bases that are in frame from base 1. About this clone: The antigen this receptor binds is unknown. No clone much larger than this one lies a single base away; base qualities are absent.

TCR CDR3 regions were amplified from genomic DNA by multiplex PCR using the deep immunoSEQ assay. Extracted genomic DNA from each cell subset was spread evenly across all wells of several immunoSEQ 96-well plates, with each plate serving as a replicate. Each replicate PCR for unsorted PBMC received 300 to 350 ng genomic DNA, equal to around 30,000 T cell genomes. Unsorted PBMC genomic DNA was sequenced across ten immunoSEQ deep assay plates. Purified libraries were quantified with a Qubit 3.0 fluorometer, sized on a Bioanalyzer 2100, and re-quantified with the KAPA Library Quantification kit. Every immunoSEQ 96-well plate was sequenced on a dedicated single-read 150-cycle Illumina NextSeq 550 flow cell. The paper's processing steps were these. The immunoSEQ output contained only junctional sequences without quality scores, so filtering could not match that applied to full-length reads. To assign V/J genes and CDR3, sequences were annotated using PyIR, a Python wrapper for IgBLAST v1.9, with IMGT germline references. Reads were filtered out if the reads had weak V/J assignments (E-value above 1e-6), no CDR3, stop codons, out-of-frame junctions, or ambiguous translated residues. V3J clonotypes were defined by identical inferred V gene, J gene, and CDR3 amino acid sequence. The percentage overlap between two repertoires was calculated by dividing the number of shared unique clonotypes by the size of the smaller repertoire. Repertoire richness was assessed with RTK rarefaction, the Chao1 estimator, and Recon v2.1 estimates of unobserved clonotypes. Sourced from immuneACCESS, this table was stored by TCRdb with only in-frame sequences that have V and J called. A share of the clones is absent; for the studies checked, an unresolved V gene accounts for under half, and the remainder has no known explanation. Clone size and the V and J calls come from that table; the DNA yielded D and trimming. Recorded for this sample are some 480,000 clones; less than 80% of them occurred a single time. About 12% of the sample rests with the top ten.

Donors were healthy HIV-negative adults with no recently reported acute infections or vaccinations. Every donor was a Caucasian adult residing in Nashville, Tennessee, USA. For unsorted samples, 84 million or so PBMCs were counted, and genomic DNA was extracted using the QIAamp DNA Blood Mini kit. After blood collection by leukapheresis, PBMCs were isolated using Ficoll-Histopaque density gradient centrifugation and then cryopreserved in the vapor phase of liquid nitrogen. The chain is encoded by TRBV7-9 joined to TRBJ2-1; 10 central nucleotides agree with TRBD2. The clonotype originates from a middle-aged woman in good health. Some clones in this sample may be carry-over from other donors' samples. Sequences were obtained from PBMCs. The DNA is TGTGCCAGCAGCTTTCTAGCGGGAGAGGCCTATGAGCAGTTCTTC. Protein translation: CASSFLAGEAYEQFF. This CDR3, with the reference TRBV7-9 and TRBJ2-1 proteins standing in past its ends, gives the full variable domain DTGVSQNPRHKITKRGQNVTFRCDPISEHNRLYWYRQTLGQGPEFLTYFQNEAQLEKSRLLSDRFSAERPKGSFSTLEIQRTEQGDSAMYLCASSFLAGEAYEQFFGPGTRLTVL.